This T cell receptor beta chain derives from a study of early T cells in non-severe SARS-CoV-2 infection. The V end was cut by 0 bases, the J end by 1 base, with 6 bases between. The CDR3 loop spans 14 amino acids. Germline values: CDR1 LNHNV, CDR2 YYDKDF (reference sequence). TCRdb redid the calling of the 5' RACE reads with MiXCR, one entry per CDR3 protein. The sample lists tens of thousands of distinct CDR3 sequences; roughly 5.3% were seen once. This clonotype was seen ten or more times. This chain joins TRBV15 and TRBJ1-2; no reliable D call. Sequenced: whole blood. The receptor's source is an adult who was a healthcare worker with PCR-confirmed SARS-CoV-2 infection or an uninfected control (not recorded which). CDR3 residues: CATSRDTSNYGYTF. CDR3 coding DNA: TGTGCCACCAGCAGAGATACCAGTAACTATGGCTACACCTTC. Supplemented by reference TRBV15 and TRBJ1-2, the full variable domain reads DAMVIQNPRYQVTQFGKPVTLSCSQTLNHNVMYWYQQKSSQAPKLLFHYYDKDFNNEADTPDNFQSRRPNTSFCFLDIRSPGLGDTAMYLCATSRDTSNYGYTFGSGTRLTVV.